Listed here are 7 T cell receptor beta chains from one sample, sequenced in a study of vaccination and CD4 T cells after COVID-19. No antigens are known for them. The treatment here: roughly 10-day PBMC culture with coronavirus spike peptide pools or control peptides (ViraFEST assay). The unexposed donor gave CD4+ T cells before the COVID-19 pandemic (2011-2018). CD4+ T cells that had been cultured provided DNA sequenced with the Oncomine TCR Beta short-read assay. TCRdb analysed the PCR reads with MiXCR anew, one entry per CDR3 protein. This sample has under 7,000 distinct CDR3 sequences; almost 30% occur once, and the top ten carry 31%. Sequencing was carried out using CD4+ T cells from blood, cultured in vitro. All receptors come from a human donor in good health.

The chain combines TRBV5-1 with TRBJ2-1; D remains unclear. Deletions cut 0 bases from V and 2 bases from J, with 9 bases between. The CDR3 contains 15 residues. The V gene's germline CDR1 is SGHRS and CDR2 YFSETQ. The CDR3 nucleotides are TGCGCCAGCAGCTTGGATAGACTGACCTACAATGAGCAGTTCTTC. It encodes CASSLDRLTYNEQFF.

As for this clonotype: This may come from a read error, since a much larger clone is one base off. The J gene is TRBJ1-5, the V gene TRBV27; TRBD1 matches 7 bases. The length of the CDR3 is 16 residues. Germline V gene data show CDR1 as MNHEY and CDR2 as SMNVEV (reference sequence). The V segment lost 5 bases and the J segment 2 bases; nucleotides outside the gene matches: 9. Here the CDR3 reads CASSPNRGHGNQPQHF. CDR3 nucleotides: TGTGCCAGCAGTCCCAACAGGGGTCATGGCAATCAGCCCCAGCATTTT.

This clonotype has a handful of counts. The chain joins TRBV20-1 to TRBJ1-5; weak D call: TRBD1 (5 bases). V lost 0 bases, J lost 1 base, and 19 bases lay in between. The CDR3 consists of 18 residues. Germline V gives CDR1 DFQATT, CDR2 SNEGSKA (reference sequence). The DNA for the CDR3 is TGCAGTGCTAGAGATCGACGGGACGGGGGTTGGAGCAATCAGCCCCAGCATTTT. Protein: CSARDRRDGGWSNQPQHF.

This clonotype was counted between two and nine times. The chain employs TRBV27 and TRBJ1-2; D gene unclear. Per germline, CDR1 MNHEY and CDR2 SMNVEV (reference sequence). This CDR3 contains 14 residues. Between the trimmed V and J ends, which lost 6 bases and 1 base, there was a span of 12 bases. In nucleotides, the CDR3 is TGTGCCAGCAGAAGTGGTAGTGTTAACTATGGCTACACCTTC. It specifies CASRSGSVNYGYTF.

There are a few counts of this clonotype. The chain recombines TRBV6-1 with TRBJ1-5; D gene unclear. CDR1 is MNHNS, CDR2 SASEGT, per germline. The CDR3 has 13 residues. The CDR3 DNA reads as TGTGCAGCAACAGCGGGAGGGCATCAGCCCCAGCATTTT. This translates into CAATAGGHQPQHF.

This chain uses TRBV11-3 with TRBJ1-2; the D is unclear. The CDR3 loop spans 13 amino acids. The germline CDR1 and CDR2 sequences are SGHNT and YENEEA. V was cut by 4 bases and J by 7 bases, with 13 bases left in between. The CDR3 reads CASSSGYGCGYTF. CDR3 bases: TGTGCCAGCAGCTCGGGGTATGGTTGTGGCTACACCTTC.

The V call is TRBV6-5, the J call TRBJ1-2; 12 bases fit TRBD1. Germline CDR1 and CDR2: MNHEY and SVGAGI. The CDR3 loop spans 20 amino acids. V lost 0 bases and J lost 8; bases outside the gene matches: 19. The CDR3 loop reads CASSYSRGTGGFDSFSGYTF. The CDR3 nucleotides read TGTGCCAGCAGTTACTCGAGAGGGACAGGGGGCTTTGATTCGTTTTCAGGCTACACCTTC.